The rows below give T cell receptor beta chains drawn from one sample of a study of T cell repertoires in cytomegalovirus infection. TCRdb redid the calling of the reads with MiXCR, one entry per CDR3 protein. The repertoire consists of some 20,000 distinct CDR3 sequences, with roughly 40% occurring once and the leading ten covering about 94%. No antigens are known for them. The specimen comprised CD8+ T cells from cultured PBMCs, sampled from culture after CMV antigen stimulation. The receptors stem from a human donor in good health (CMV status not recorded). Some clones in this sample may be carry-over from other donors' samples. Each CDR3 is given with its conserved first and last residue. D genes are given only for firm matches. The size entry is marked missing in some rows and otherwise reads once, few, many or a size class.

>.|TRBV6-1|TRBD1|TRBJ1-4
TGTGCCAGCAGTGATCCCGGGACAGCCTATGCAACTAATGAAAAACTGTTTTTT
CASSDPGTAYATNEKLFF
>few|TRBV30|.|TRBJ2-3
TGTGCCTGGAGTGTAGCGGGCGGCACAGATACGCAGTATTTT
CAWSVAGGTDTQYF
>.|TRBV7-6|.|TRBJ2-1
TGTGCCAGCAGCCGCAGCGAGACGACTTCCAATGAGCAGTTCTTC
CASSRSETTSNEQFF
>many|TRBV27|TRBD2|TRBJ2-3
TGTGCCAGCAGTAGTAGCGGGGGGACAGATACGCAGTATTTT
CASSSSGGTDTQYF
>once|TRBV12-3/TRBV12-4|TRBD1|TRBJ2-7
TGTGCCAGCAGCTACACTACAGGGGGACAGTACTTC
CASSYTTGGQYF
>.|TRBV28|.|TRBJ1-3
TGTGCCACCCATAGCGGGTCCGCCTCTGGAAACACCATATATTTT
CATHSGSASGNTIYF
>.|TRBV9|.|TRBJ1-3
TGTGCCAGCAGCGTGGGCTGGAGGACAGAAGTAGGCGGAAACACCATATATTTT
CASSVGWRTEVGGNTIYF
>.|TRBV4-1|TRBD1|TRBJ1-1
TGCGCCAGCAGCCAGGACCCCGGGACAGGGGCATTTGAAGCTTTCTTT
CASSQDPGTGAFEAFF
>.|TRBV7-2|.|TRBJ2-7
TGTGCCAGCAGCTTTAAGCCTAGCCTGGGCGAGCAGTACTTC
CASSFKPSLGEQYF
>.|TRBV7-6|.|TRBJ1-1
TGTGCCAGCAGCTTAGGTGTGAGAGACCTACCCGGCAACACTGAAGCTTTCTTT
CASSLGVRDLPGNTEAFF
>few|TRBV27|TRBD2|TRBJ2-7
TGTGCCAGCAGTCCAGGGACTAGCGGGACCCCCTACGAGCAGTACTTC
CASSPGTSGTPYEQYF
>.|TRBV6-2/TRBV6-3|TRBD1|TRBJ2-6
TGTGCCAGCAGCCCCCGACAGGGGGTGGGCTCTGGGGCCAACGTCCTGACTTTC
CASSPRQGVGSGANVLTF
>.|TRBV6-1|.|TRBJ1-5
TGTGCCAGCAGTGATTGGCAGTCCTGGGGCAATCAGCCCCAGCATTTT
CASSDWQSWGNQPQHF
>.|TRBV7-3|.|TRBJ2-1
TGTGCCAGCAGTCCATGGGGGCTCAGCCATGAGCAGTTCTTC
CASSPWGLSHEQFF
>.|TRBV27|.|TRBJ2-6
TGTGCCAGCAGTTTAGGGGCTGGGGCCAACGTCCTGACTTTC
CASSLGAGANVLTF
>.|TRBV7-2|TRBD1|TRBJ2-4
TGTGCCAGCAGCACCCTTCCCGGGACAGGGCCTCTAGCCAAAAACATTCAGTACTTC
CASSTLPGTGPLAKNIQYF
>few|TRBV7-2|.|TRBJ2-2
TGTGCCAGCAGCTTAGGGCGGCGTCAGAACACCGGGGAGCTGTTTTTT
CASSLGRRQNTGELFF
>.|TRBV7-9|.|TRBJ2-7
TGTGCCAGCAGTCGGGGCTCGACCTACGAGCAGTACTTC
CASSRGSTYEQYF
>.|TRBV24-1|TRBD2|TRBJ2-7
TGTGCCACCAGTGATTCACTAGCGGGGGGCATCTACGAGCAGTACTTC
CATSDSLAGGIYEQYF
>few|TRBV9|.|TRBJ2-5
TGTGCCAGCAGCTCGGCAGGTTGGACTCAAGAGACCCAGTACTTC
CASSSAGWTQETQYF
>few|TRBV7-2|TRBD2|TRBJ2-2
TGTGCCAGCAGCTTAGTCGGGGAGGGCCGAGGCGGGGAGCTGTTTTTT
CASSLVGEGRGGELFF
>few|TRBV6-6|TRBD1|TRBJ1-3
TGTGCCAGCAGGCGTACAGGGGCTGATGGAAACACCATATATTTT
CASRRTGADGNTIYF
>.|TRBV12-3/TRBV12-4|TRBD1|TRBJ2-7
TGTGCCAGCAGTTCCAGACAGGGGAACTACGAGCAGTACTTC
CASSSRQGNYEQYF
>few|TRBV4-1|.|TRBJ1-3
TGCGCCAGCAGCCAAGGACTGAACTCTGGAAACACCATATATTTT
CASSQGLNSGNTIYF
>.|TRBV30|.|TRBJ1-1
TGTGCCTGGAGTATTGGGGGGGCTGCTGAAGCTTTCTTT
CAWSIGGAAEAFF
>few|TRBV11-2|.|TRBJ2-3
TGTGCCAGCAGCTTAACGACCCGCAGCACAGATACGCAGTATTTT
CASSLTTRSTDTQYF
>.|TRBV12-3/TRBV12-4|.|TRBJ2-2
TGTGCCAGCAGACCAGGGAATTCGAACACCGGGGAGCTGTTTTTT
CASRPGNSNTGELFF